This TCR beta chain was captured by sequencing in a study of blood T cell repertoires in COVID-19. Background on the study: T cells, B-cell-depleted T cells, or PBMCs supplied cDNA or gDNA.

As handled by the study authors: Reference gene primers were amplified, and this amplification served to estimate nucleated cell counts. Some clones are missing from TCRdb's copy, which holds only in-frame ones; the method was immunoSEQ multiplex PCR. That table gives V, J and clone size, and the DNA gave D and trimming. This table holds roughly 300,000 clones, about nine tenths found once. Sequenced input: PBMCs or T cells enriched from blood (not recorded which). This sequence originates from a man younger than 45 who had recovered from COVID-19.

The CDR3, as DNA: TGTGCCAGCAGCTTATGGAGGTATAATTCACCCCTCCACTTT. It specifies CASSLWRYNSPLHF. This chain links TRBV11-3 with TRBJ1-6; D gene unclear. This CDR3 has 14 residues. Between the trimmed V and J ends, which lost 2 bases and 4 bases, there was a span of 6 bases. Germline V gives CDR1 SGHNT, CDR2 YENEEA.